One sample yielded the 32 T cell receptor beta chains listed below, sequenced in a study of CD8 T cells in ankylosing spondylitis. MiXCR, run by TCRdb on the 5' RACE reads, gives a single entry per CDR3 protein. The top ten hold about 3.5% of the sample, which has a few hundred thousand distinct CDR3 sequences, about 20% seen once. Sequenced material: blood, either unsorted or a sorted T cell fraction (not recorded which). These receptors were collected from a female donor with ankylosing spondylitis or in good health (not recorded which).

CDR3 amino acids: CASSLGSGSTGELFF. CDR3 bases: TGCGCCAGCAGCTTGGGATCCGGCTCGACCGGGGAGCTGTTTTTT. The chain recombines TRBV5-1 with TRBJ2-2, with D uncertain. CDR1 and CDR2 (germline): SGHRS, YFSETQ. The CDR3 loop spans 15 amino acids. V lost 0 bases to trimming and J lost 5 bases, with 11 bases between them.

This clonotype occurred a few times. The V call is TRBV6-5, the J call TRBJ2-7; a weak D match, TRBD1 (5 bases). This CDR3 comprises 14 residues. CDR1 is MNHEY, CDR2 SVGAGI, per germline. Trimming stripped 0 bases from V and 2 bases from J, with 8 bases between. The CDR3 coding sequence is TGTGCCAGCAGTTACTCGGCCAGGGCCTACGAGCAGTACTTC. As protein: CASSYSARAYEQYF.

This clonotype was seen more than once but under ten times. The chain links TRBV7-2 to TRBJ2-3; 10 bases are shared with TRBD2. The CDR3 extends over 14 amino acids. Germline V gives CDR1 SGHTA, CDR2 FQGNSA. The junction had 1 base not matched to a gene; V was cut back by 2 bases and J by 5 bases. The CDR3 spells CASSLSGRGDTQYF. CDR3 in DNA: TGTGCCAGCAGCTTAAGCGGGAGGGGAGATACGCAGTATTTT.

The genes are TRBV10-3 and TRBJ1-5; possibly TRBD1 for D (5 bases). In germline, CDR1 is ENHRY, CDR2 SYGVKD. The CDR3 extends over 19 amino acids. V lost 0 bases and J 2 bases, leaving 20 bases between the germline ends. The CDR3 loop is CAISESPGGAGGGNQPQHF. As DNA, the CDR3 is TGTGCCATCAGTGAGTCTCCCGGGGGAGCGGGCGGTGGCAATCAGCCCCAGCATTTT.

V and J are TRBV27 and TRBJ2-1; D ambiguous. The V gene's germline CDR1 is MNHEY and CDR2 SMNVEV (reference sequence). The CDR3 contains 14 residues. Trimming took off 5 bases at V and 4 bases at J, with 12 bases between the two ends. The CDR3 sequence: CASSPDSTYNEQFF. CDR3 sequence (DNA): TGTGCCAGCAGTCCCGACTCTACTTACAATGAGCAGTTCTTC.

CDR3 residues: CASSHELAKLRGEQFF. CDR3 nucleotide sequence: TGCGCCAGCAGCCATGAACTAGCGAAATTACGCGGTGAGCAGTTCTTC. The genes are TRBV4-3 and TRBJ2-1; 7 bases align to TRBD2. The ends lost 3 bases at V and 9 bases at J; junction bases unmatched: 14. Germline V gene lookup returns CDR1 LGHNA and CDR2 YSLEER. CDR3 length: 16 amino acids.

This clonotype showed up just a few times. The V gene is TRBV4-3, the J gene TRBJ2-3, with a possible D match to TRBD1 (5 bases). Trimming shortened V by 4 bases and J by 6 bases, and 14 bases separated the two germline ends. The CDR3 has 14 amino acids. Germline V gives CDR1 LGHNA, CDR2 YSLEER. The CDR3 DNA follows: TGCGCCAGCAGCCTCTTTGACAGCTCGGATACGCAGTATTTT. Protein: CASSLFDSSDTQYF.

This clonotype was recorded a few times. The chain uses TRBV6-1 and TRBJ2-7; TRBD2 aligns across 11 bases. The CDR3 has 16 amino acids. CDR1 is MNHNS, CDR2 SASEGT, per germline. J lost 2 bases, V lost 6 bases, and 9 bases had no gene match. The CDR3 here is CASRPTLAGVTYEQYF. DNA of the CDR3: TGTGCCAGCAGGCCCACACTAGCGGGAGTTACCTACGAGCAGTACTTC.

This clonotype was seen many times. The rearrangement links TRBV12-3 or TRBV12-4 to TRBJ2-7; 13 bases are shared with TRBD2. The CDR3 has 15 residues. Trimming removed 5 bases from V and 5 bases from J; junction bases left unmatched: 6. The CDR3 protein is CASSPTSGRPNEQYF. The DNA for the CDR3 is TGTGCCAGCAGTCCGACTAGCGGGAGGCCCAACGAGCAGTACTTC.

This clonotype has more than one count but fewer than ten. The gene calls are TRBV5-1 and TRBJ2-5; 7 bases are a match to TRBD1. CDR1 is SGHRS, CDR2 YFSETQ, per germline. V lost 4 bases and J lost 1; bases outside the gene matches: 4. This CDR3 region has 14 residues. CDR3 in amino acids: CASSPGDSQETQYF. The CDR3 nucleotides are TGCGCCAGCAGCCCCGGGGACAGCCAAGAGACCCAGTACTTC.

This clonotype was seen at least ten times. The genes are TRBV5-1 and TRBJ2-1, with 9 bases that match TRBD2. This CDR3 spans 15 amino acids. After removal of 0 bases from V and 10 bases from J, the junction contained 8 bases not matched to a gene. CDR1 is SGHRS and CDR2 is YFSETQ in the germline V gene. This chain's CDR3 is CASSLVISGRQEQFF. The CDR3 region has the DNA TGCGCCAGCAGCTTGGTTATTAGCGGGAGACAGGAGCAGTTCTTC.

This clonotype was counted a few times. In DNA form, the CDR3 reads TGTGCCAGCAGTTGGATAGCGGTTAGCTCCTACAATGAGCAGTTCTTC. It yields the protein CASSWIAVSSYNEQFF. This rearrangement joins TRBV6-2 or TRBV6-3 to TRBJ2-1; possibly TRBD2 for D (6 bases). Germline assignment: CDR1 MNHEY and CDR2 SVGEGT. The CDR3 runs to 16 residues. V was shortened by 4 bases and J by 0 bases, with 13 bases between the two germline ends.

This clonotype was picked up a small number of times. This chain joins TRBV28 and TRBJ1-5; maybe TRBD1 (5 bases). CDR1 and CDR2 from the germline V gene are MDHEN and SYDVKM. CDR3 length equals 16 residues. The V end was cut by 2 bases, the J end by 6 bases, with 17 bases between. CDR3 residues: CASSLRDRGPFQPQHF. DNA of the CDR3: TGTGCCAGCAGTTTAAGAGATAGGGGTCCCTTTCAGCCCCAGCATTTT.

The table lists this clonotype with a few counts. The V call is TRBV12-3 or TRBV12-4, the J call TRBJ2-7; D uncertain. This CDR3 is built from 16 residues. V was clipped by 3 bases and J by 0 bases, with 15 bases between them. CDR3 nucleotides: TGTGCCAGCAGTTTCGGATTAGTGGGCGTCTCCTACGAGCAGTACTTC. Encoded protein: CASSFGLVGVSYEQYF.

The table lists this clonotype with a few counts. CDR3 region: CSARTMTGRSNNEQFF. For the CDR3, the DNA is TGCAGTGCTAGGACCATGACAGGGAGATCCAACAATGAGCAGTTCTTC. The V call is TRBV20-1, the J call TRBJ2-1; 7 bases fit TRBD1. Germline-derived CDR1 and CDR2 are DFQATT and SNEGSKA (reference sequence). V lost 3 bases, J lost 5 bases, and 13 bases stayed unmatched. The CDR3 covers 16 residues.

V gene TRBV12-3 or TRBV12-4 combines with J gene TRBJ1-1, with 11 bases fitting TRBD1. Unmatched junction bases numbered 5, after V lost 3 bases and J lost 2 bases. The CDR3 length is 16 residues. In DNA, the CDR3 is TGTGCCAGCAGTTTCGGACAGGGGGCAAGAAACACTGAAGCTTTCTTT. Translating gives CASSFGQGARNTEAFF.

V usage is TRBV5-1 and J usage is TRBJ2-3; TRBD1 is a possible D gene (6 bases). The CDR3 sequence is 18 residues long. CDR1 SGHRS and CDR2 YFSETQ come from the germline V gene. V dropped 0 bases and J dropped 1 base, with 18 bases sitting between them. CDR3 sequence: CASSLAESRDTRTDTQYF. CDR3 nucleotide sequence: TGCGCCAGCAGCTTGGCGGAATCCAGGGACACCCGCACAGATACGCAGTATTTT.

This clonotype was seen ten or more times. The gene calls are TRBV6-1 and TRBJ1-2; no clear D gene. Germline CDR1 MNHNS, CDR2 SASEGT. The CDR3 is 17 amino acids. Trimming pared 6 bases from V and 0 bases from J, leaving 20 bases between. The CDR3 spells CASSRNTDRFTNYGYTF. The DNA for the CDR3 is TGTGCCAGCAGCCGGAACACGGACCGATTTACTAACTATGGCTACACCTTC.

This clonotype was detected a few times. The rearrangement uses TRBV6-5 and TRBJ1-5, with a possible D match to TRBD1 (5 bases). V dropped 8 bases and J dropped 1 base, with 18 bases sitting between them. CDR1 MNHEY and CDR2 SVGAGI come from the germline V gene. This CDR3 is 16 amino acids long. CDR3 sequence (DNA): TGTGCCAGCCGGCGATATCTGGGGCCAAGCAATCAGCCCCAGCATTTT. It codes for CASRRYLGPSNQPQHF.

The J gene is TRBJ2-1, the V gene TRBV10-1; 15 bases align to TRBD2. Germline V gene data show CDR1 as WNHNN and CDR2 as SYGVQD (reference sequence). The CDR3 has 18 residues. V lost 3 bases and J lost 2; bases outside the gene matches: 5. DNA of the CDR3: TGCGCCAGCAGTGACACCGGACTAGCGGGAGGGGCCTACAATGAGCAGTTCTTC. Protein product: CASSDTGLAGGAYNEQFF.

This clonotype was detected a few times. The V gene is TRBV30, the J gene TRBJ2-7; tentative D call: TRBD1 (6 bases). From germline, CDR1 is GTSNPN and CDR2 SVGIG (reference sequence). V gave up 5 bases and J gave up 2 bases, with 10 bases separating them. The CDR3 is made up of 12 amino acids. The CDR3 is CAWQQGPYEQYF. CDR3 nucleotide sequence: TGTGCCTGGCAACAGGGACCCTACGAGCAGTACTTC.

This clonotype came up a few times. V gene TRBV19 combines with J gene TRBJ2-1; D is ambiguous. Germline values: CDR1 LNHDA, CDR2 SQIVND (reference sequence). The CDR3 runs 13 residues. The germline V and J ends were trimmed by 5 bases and 0 bases, with 5 bases remaining between them. CDR3 loop: CASSVNSYNEQFF. The CDR3 nucleotides are TGTGCCAGTAGTGTTAACTCCTACAATGAGCAGTTCTTC.

The V call is TRBV28, the J call TRBJ2-6; the D gene is possibly TRBD1 (6 bases). V lost 3 bases, J lost 0 bases, and 12 bases lay in between. This CDR3 comprises 17 residues. Germline loops: CDR1 MDHEN, CDR2 SYDVKM. The CDR3 bases are TGTGCCAGCAGTTTCATAGGGGGAAGCTCTGGGGCCAACGTCCTGACTTTC. This sequence encodes CASSFIGGSSGANVLTF.

The gene calls are TRBV29-1 and TRBJ2-2, with 10 nucleotides matching TRBD2. V gave up 5 bases and J gave up 8 bases; unmatched junction bases: 8. The CDR3 runs 14 residues. The germline gives CDR1 SQVTM, CDR2 ANQGSEA. CDR3 loop: CSVFSGRAAGELFF. CDR3 in DNA: TGCAGCGTTTTCAGCGGGAGGGCCGCGGGGGAGCTGTTTTTT.

The V and J genes are TRBV6-5 and TRBJ2-7; TRBD2 matches at 7 bases. V trimming: 4 bases; J trimming: 5 bases; junction bases outside the gene matches: 17. Germline V gene lookup returns CDR1 MNHEY and CDR2 SVGAGI. This CDR3 has 17 amino acids. CDR3 DNA sequence: TGTGCCAGCAGTTCCAACTACTTCTGGGGGAGGGCGAACGAGCAGTACTTC. This encodes CASSSNYFWGRANEQYF.

In this sample, this clonotype turned up a few times. The chain combines TRBV20-1 with TRBJ1-1, with 8 bases aligning to TRBD1. The CDR3 spans 14 residues. V shed 6 bases, J shed 0 bases, and the junction held 6 bases outside the gene matches. Germline CDR1 reads DFQATT; CDR2 reads SNEGSKA (reference sequence). The CDR3: CSARTGTMNTEAFF. As DNA, the CDR3 is TGCAGTGCACGGACAGGGACGATGAACACTGAAGCTTTCTTT.

The rearrangement links TRBV21-1 to TRBJ2-7. TRBV21-1 is designated a pseudogene. The CDR3 is 8 residues long. CDR3: CAIHEQYF. The CDR3 DNA reads TGTGCCATTCATGAGCAGTACTTC.

This clonotype turned up a few times. The V and J genes are TRBV12-3 or TRBV12-4 and TRBJ1-2; D ambiguous. Trimming removed 5 bases at V and 4 bases at J, with 11 bases between. CDR3 length equals 13 residues. CDR3 coding DNA: TGTGCCAGCAGTGCGAGAAGGTCCTATGGCTACACCTTC. Translating gives CASSARRSYGYTF.

This clonotype turned up a few times. This chain uses TRBV12-5 with TRBJ2-1, with a tentative D call TRBD2 (6 bases). Trimming left V 3 bases short and J 12 bases short, with 21 bases between. The CDR3 has 15 residues. The germline gives CDR1 LGHNT, CDR2 FRNRAP. CDR3: CASGLLSRGWDRQFF. CDR3 coding DNA: TGTGCTAGTGGTTTACTTAGCCGGGGGTGGGATAGGCAGTTCTTC.

This clonotype was observed a few times. The chain is built from TRBV7-9 and TRBJ1-4; D ambiguous. From germline, CDR1 is SEHNR and CDR2 FQNEAQ (reference sequence). This CDR3 is built from 14 residues. V lost 5 bases, J lost 5 bases, and 12 bases lay in between. CDR3: CASSPSGRNEKLFF. The CDR3 DNA reads as TGTGCCAGCAGCCCAAGTGGAAGGAATGAAAAACTGTTTTTT.

The V gene is TRBV29-1, the J gene TRBJ1-1; D uncertain. CDR3 length: 12 amino acids. The ends were cut back, 7 bases at V and 5 bases at J, with 14 bases in the middle. Germline values: CDR1 SQVTM, CDR2 ANQGSEA. Here the CDR3 DNA reads TGCAGCGGAGTACTGGTGGGTACTGAAGCTTTCTTT. Protein sequence: CSGVLVGTEAFF.

In its sample, this clonotype was seen many times. V and J are TRBV29-1 and TRBJ2-7; TRBD2 is a possible D gene (5 bases). Trimming pared 7 bases from V and 7 bases from J, leaving 14 bases between. The CDR3 has 11 amino acids. Germline V gives CDR1 SQVTM, CDR2 ANQGSEA. CDR3 DNA: TGCAGCGCCCATGATCCGGGAGAGCAGTACTTC. Translation: CSAHDPGEQYF.